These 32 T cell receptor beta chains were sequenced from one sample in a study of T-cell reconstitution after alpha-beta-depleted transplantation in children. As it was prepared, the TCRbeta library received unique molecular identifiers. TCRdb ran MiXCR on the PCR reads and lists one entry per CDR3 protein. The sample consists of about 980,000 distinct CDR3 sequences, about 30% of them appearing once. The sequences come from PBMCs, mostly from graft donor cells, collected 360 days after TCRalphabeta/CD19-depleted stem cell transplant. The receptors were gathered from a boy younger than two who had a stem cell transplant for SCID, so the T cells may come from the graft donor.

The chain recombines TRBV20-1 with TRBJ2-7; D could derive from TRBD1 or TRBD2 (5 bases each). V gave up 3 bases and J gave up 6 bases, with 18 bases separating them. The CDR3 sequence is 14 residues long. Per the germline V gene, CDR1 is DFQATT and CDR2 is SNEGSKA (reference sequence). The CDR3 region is CSARSGGLGAEQYF. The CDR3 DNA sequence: TGCAGTGCTAGGAGCGGCGGGCTCGGGGCCGAGCAGTACTTC.

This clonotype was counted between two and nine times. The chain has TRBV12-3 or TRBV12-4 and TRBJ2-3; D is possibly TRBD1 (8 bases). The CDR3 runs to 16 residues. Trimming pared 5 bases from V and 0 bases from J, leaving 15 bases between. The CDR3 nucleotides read TGTGCCAGCAGTGGGAGGGACAGGAGTAGCACAGATACGCAGTATTTT. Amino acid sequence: CASSGRDRSSTDTQYF.

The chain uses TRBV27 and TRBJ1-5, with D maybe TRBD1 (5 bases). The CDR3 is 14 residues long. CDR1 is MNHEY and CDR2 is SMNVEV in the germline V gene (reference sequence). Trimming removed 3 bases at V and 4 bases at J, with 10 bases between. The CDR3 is CASSFKQGNQPQHF. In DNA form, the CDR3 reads TGTGCCAGCAGTTTTAAGCAGGGTAATCAGCCCCAGCATTTT.

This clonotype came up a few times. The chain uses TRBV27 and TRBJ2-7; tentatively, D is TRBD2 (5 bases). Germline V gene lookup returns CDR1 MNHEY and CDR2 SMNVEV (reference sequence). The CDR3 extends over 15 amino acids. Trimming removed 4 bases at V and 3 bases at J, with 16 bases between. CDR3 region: CASSWWSGTLYEQYF. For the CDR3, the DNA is TGTGCCAGCAGTTGGTGGAGCGGAACCCTCTACGAGCAGTACTTC.

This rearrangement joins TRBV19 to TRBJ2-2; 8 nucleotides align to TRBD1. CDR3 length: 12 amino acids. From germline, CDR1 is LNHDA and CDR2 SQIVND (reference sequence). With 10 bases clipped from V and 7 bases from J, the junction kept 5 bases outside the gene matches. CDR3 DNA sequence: TGTGCCACAGGACAGGGAATCGGGGAGCTGTTTTTT. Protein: CATGQGIGELFF.

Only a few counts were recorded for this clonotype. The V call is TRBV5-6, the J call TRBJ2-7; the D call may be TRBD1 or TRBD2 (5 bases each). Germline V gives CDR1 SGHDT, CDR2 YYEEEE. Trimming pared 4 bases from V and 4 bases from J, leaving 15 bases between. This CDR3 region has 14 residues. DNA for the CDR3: TGTGCCAGCAGCCGACCGGGGTGGGGGTACGAGCAGTACTTC. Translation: CASSRPGWGYEQYF.

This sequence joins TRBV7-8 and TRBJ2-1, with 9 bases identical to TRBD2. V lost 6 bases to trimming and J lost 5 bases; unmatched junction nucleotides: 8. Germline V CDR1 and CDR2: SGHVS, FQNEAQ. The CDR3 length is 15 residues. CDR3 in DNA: TGTGCCAGCAGGAGAGTTAGCGGGGGAGACAATGAGCAGTTCTTC. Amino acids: CASRRVSGGDNEQFF.

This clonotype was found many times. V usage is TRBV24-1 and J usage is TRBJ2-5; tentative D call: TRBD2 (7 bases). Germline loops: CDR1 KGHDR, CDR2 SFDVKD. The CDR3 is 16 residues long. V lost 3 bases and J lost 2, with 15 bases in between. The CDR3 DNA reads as TGTGCCACCAGTGATCCCCGGAAGGGGGGGCAAGAGACCCAGTACTTC. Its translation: CATSDPRKGGQETQYF.

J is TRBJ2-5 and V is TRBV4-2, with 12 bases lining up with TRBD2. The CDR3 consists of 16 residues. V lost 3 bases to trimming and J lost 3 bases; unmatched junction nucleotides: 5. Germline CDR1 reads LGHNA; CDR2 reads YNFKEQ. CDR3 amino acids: CASSHRLAGGEETQYF. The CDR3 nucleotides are TGTGCCAGCAGCCACCGGCTAGCGGGGGGGGAAGAGACCCAGTACTTC.

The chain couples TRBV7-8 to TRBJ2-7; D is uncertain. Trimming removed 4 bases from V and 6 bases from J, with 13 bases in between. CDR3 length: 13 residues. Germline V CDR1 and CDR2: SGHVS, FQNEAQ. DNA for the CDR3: TGTGCCAGCAGCTCACCTCCCGAAGGCGAGCAGTACTTC. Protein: CASSSPPEGEQYF.

In DNA, the CDR3 is TGCGCCAGCAGCTTGGCCCCATACGGGACCACCGGGGAGCTGTTTTTT. Translating gives CASSLAPYGTTGELFF. The rearrangement uses TRBV5-1 and TRBJ2-2, with D perhaps matching TRBD1 or TRBD2 (5 bases each). Germline V gene sequence: CDR1 SGHRS, CDR2 YFSETQ. The CDR3 is 16 residues long. V lost 0 bases and J 4 bases, leaving 13 bases between the germline ends. The whole variable domain, remainder taken from reference TRBV5-1 and TRBJ2-2, is KAGVTQTPRYLIKTRGQQVTLSCSPISGHRSVSWYQQTPGQGLQFLFEYFSETQRNKGNFPGRFSGRQFSNSRSEMNVSTLELGDSALYLCASSLAPYGTTGELFFGEGSRLTVL.

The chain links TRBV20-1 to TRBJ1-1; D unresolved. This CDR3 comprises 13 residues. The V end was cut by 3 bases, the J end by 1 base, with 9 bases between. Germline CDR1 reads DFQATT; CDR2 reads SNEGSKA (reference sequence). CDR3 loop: CSASNRANTEAFF. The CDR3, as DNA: TGCAGTGCTAGCAACAGAGCGAACACTGAAGCTTTCTTT.

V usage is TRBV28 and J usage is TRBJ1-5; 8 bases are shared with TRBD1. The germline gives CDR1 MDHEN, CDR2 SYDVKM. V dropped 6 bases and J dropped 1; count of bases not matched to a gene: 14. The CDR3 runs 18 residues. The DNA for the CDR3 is TGTGCCAGCAGCCACCGAACCTGGACAGGGTGGAGCAATCAGCCCCAGCATTTT. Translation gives CASSHRTWTGWSNQPQHF.

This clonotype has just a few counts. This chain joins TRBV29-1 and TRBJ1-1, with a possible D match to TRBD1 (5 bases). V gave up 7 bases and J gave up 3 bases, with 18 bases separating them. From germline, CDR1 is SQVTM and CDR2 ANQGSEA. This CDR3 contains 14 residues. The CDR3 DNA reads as TGCAGCGCCCACCGTGAGGGGCCTTACACTGAAGCTTTCTTT. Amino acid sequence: CSAHREGPYTEAFF.

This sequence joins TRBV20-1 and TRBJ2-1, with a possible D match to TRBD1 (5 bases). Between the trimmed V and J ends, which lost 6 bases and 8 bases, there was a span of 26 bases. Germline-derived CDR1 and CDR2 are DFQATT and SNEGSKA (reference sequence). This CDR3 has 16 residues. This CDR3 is CSATDTGKSQGDEQFF. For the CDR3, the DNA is TGCAGTGCCACTGACACCGGTAAAAGCCAAGGGGATGAGCAGTTCTTC.

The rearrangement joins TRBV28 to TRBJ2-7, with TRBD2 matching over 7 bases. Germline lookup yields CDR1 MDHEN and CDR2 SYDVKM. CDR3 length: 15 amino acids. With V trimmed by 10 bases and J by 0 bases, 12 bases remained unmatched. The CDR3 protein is CATRTGGTSSYEQYF. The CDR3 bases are TGTGCCACCAGAACGGGGGGTACCAGCTCCTACGAGCAGTACTTC.

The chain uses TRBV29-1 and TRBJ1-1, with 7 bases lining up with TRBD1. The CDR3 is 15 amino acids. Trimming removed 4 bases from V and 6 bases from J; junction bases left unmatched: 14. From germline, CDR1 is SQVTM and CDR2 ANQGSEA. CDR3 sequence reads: CSVARQGVISSEAFF. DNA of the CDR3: TGCAGCGTTGCTCGACAGGGCGTAATTTCCTCTGAAGCTTTCTTT.

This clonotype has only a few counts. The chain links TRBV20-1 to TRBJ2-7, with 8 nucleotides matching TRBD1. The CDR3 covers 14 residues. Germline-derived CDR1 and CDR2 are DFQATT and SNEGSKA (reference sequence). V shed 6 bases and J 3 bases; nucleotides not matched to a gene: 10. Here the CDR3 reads CSATGTGPFYEQYF. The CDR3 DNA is TGCAGTGCAACCGGGACAGGACCTTTCTACGAGCAGTACTTC.

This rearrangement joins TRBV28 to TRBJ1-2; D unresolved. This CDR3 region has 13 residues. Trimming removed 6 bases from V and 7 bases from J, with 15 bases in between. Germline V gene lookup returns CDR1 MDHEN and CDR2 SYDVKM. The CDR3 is CASRLPYSSGYTF. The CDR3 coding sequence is TGTGCCAGCAGGCTCCCATACTCTTCTGGCTACACCTTC.

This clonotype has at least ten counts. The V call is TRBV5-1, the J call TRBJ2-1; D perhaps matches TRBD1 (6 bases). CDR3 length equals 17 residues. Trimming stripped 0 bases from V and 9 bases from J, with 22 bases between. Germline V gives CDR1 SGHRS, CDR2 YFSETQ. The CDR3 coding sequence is TGCGCCAGCAGCTTGGGCTTCGGGGCAGGGGAAGTGCTTGAGCAGTTCTTC. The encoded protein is CASSLGFGAGEVLEQFF.

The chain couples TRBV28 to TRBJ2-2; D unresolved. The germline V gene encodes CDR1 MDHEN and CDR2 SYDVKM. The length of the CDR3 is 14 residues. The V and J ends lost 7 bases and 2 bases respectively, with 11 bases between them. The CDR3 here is CASKWTANTGELFF. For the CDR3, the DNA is TGTGCCAGCAAATGGACCGCAAACACCGGGGAGCTGTTTTTT.

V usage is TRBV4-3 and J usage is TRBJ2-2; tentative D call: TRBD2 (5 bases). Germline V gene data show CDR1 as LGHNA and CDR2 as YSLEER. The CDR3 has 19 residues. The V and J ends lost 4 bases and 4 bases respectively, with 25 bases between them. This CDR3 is CASSLTVYRGLGSTGELFF. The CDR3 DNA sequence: TGCGCCAGCAGCCTGACCGTCTATCGGGGTTTAGGTTCCACCGGGGAGCTGTTTTTT.

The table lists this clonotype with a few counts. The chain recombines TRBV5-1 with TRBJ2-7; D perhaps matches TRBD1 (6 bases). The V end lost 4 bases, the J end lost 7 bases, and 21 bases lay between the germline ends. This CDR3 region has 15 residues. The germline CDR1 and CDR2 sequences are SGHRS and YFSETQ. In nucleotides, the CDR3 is TGCGCCAGCAGCGGGAAGAGGACAGAGCCTAAGGAGCAGTACTTC. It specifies CASSGKRTEPKEQYF.

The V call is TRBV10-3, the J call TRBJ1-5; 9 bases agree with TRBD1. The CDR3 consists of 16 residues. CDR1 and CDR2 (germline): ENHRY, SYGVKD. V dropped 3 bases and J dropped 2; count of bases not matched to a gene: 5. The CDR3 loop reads CAISDRGQGGNQPQHF. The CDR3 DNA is TGTGCCATCAGTGACCGGGGACAGGGAGGCAATCAGCCCCAGCATTTT.

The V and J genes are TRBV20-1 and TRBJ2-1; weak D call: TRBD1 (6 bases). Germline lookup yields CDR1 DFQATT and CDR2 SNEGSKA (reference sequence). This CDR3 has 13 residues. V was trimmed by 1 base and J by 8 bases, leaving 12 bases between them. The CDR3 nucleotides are TGCAGTGCTAGAGGTGGGGGCTGGGATGAGCAGTTCTTC. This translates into CSARGGGWDEQFF.

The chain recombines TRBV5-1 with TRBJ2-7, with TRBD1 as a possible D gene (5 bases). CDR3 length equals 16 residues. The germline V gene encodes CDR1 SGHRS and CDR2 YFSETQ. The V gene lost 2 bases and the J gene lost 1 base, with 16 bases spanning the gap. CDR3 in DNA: TGCGCCAGCAGCTTTCAGGGCGGCCCGATATCCTACGAGCAGTACTTC. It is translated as CASSFQGGPISYEQYF.

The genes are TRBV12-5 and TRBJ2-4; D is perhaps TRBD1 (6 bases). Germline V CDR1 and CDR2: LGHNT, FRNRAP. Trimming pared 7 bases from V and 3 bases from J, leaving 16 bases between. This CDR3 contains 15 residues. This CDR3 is CASAPQGYNKNIQYF. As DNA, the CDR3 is TGTGCTAGTGCCCCTCAGGGGTACAACAAAAACATTCAGTACTTC.

The CDR3 DNA reads as TGTGCCAGCAGCTTAGGAGCGTCAGAAGAGACCCAGTACTTC. Translating gives CASSLGASEETQYF. The chain is built from TRBV7-2 and TRBJ2-5; D unresolved. The CDR3 loop spans 14 amino acids. Per germline, CDR1 SGHTA and CDR2 FQGNSA. Trimming shortened V by 1 base and J by 3 bases, and 9 bases separated the two germline ends. Supplemented by reference TRBV7-2 and TRBJ2-5, the full variable domain reads GAGVSQSPSNKVTEKGKDVELRCDPISGHTALYWYRQSLGQGLEFLIYFQGNSAPDKSGLPSDRFSAERTGGSVSTLTIQRTQQEDSAVYLCASSLGASEETQYFGPGTRLLVL.

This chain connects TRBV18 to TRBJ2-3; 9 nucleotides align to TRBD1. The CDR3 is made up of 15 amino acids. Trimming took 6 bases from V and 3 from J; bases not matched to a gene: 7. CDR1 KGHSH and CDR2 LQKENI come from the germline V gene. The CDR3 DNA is TGTGCCAGCTCCTGGACAGGGGCAGGGACAGATACGCAGTATTTT. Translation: CASSWTGAGTDTQYF.

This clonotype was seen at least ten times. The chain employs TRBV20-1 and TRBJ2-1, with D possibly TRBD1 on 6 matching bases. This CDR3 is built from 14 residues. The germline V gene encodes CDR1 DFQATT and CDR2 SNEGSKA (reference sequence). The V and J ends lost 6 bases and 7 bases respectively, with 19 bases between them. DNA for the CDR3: TGCAGTGCCGAAGGGACATATATACGGAATGAGCAGTTCTTC. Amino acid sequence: CSAEGTYIRNEQFF.

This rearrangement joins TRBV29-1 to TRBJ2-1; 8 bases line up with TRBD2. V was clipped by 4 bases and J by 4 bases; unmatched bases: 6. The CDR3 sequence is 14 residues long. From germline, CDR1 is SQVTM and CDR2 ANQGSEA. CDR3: CSVVSGGLYNEQFF. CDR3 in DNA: TGCAGCGTTGTCAGCGGGGGTCTTTACAATGAGCAGTTCTTC.

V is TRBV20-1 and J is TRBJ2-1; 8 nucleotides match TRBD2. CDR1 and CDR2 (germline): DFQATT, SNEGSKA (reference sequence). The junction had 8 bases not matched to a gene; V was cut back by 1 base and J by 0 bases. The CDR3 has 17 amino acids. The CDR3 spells CSARGVFAGGSYNEQFF. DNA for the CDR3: TGCAGTGCTAGAGGGGTATTTGCGGGGGGCTCCTACAATGAGCAGTTCTTC.